This T cell receptor (beta chain) was documented in a study of OX40 agonist ivuxolimab in advanced cancers. Per the germline V gene, CDR1 is LGHNA and CDR2 is YSLEER. Trimming took 6 bases from V and 0 from J; bases not matched to a gene: 7. The length of the CDR3 is 16 residues. Study results and caveats: Researchers report that CD8+ T cells had, on average, more expanded clones than CD4+.

Notes on this clone: Antigen specificity is unknown.

Sequencing was performed with immunoSEQ multiplex PCR; in TCRdb, only in-frame clones are kept and a portion is missing. The repertoire holds about 19,000 clones, with approximately 77% as singletons. Sample: CD4+ or CD8+ T cells sorted from blood, taken in a trial of the OX40 agonist ivuxolimab. This chain joins TRBV4-3 and TRBJ2-1; 8 bases map to TRBD2. This sequence was found in an adult with an advanced solid tumor such as melanoma, head and neck, liver or kidney cancer. The CDR3 protein is CASRTTSGFSYNEQFF. The CDR3 nucleotides read TGCGCCAGCAGGACAACTAGCGGCTTCTCCTACAATGAGCAGTTCTTC.